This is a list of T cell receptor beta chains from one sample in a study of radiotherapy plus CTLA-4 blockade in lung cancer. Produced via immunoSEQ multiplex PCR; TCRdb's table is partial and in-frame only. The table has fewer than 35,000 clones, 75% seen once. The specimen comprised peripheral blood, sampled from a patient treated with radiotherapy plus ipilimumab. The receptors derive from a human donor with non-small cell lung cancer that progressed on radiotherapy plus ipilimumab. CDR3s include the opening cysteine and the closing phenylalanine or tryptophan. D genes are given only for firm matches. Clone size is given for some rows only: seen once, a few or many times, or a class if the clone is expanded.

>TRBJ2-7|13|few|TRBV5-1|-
CASSPGPGPEQYF
TGCGCCAGCAGCCCAGGGCCCGGCCCCGAGCAGTACTTC
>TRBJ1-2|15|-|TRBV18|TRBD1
CASSPPGQGNYGYTF
TGTGCCAGCTCACCCCCGGGACAGGGAAACTATGGCTACACCTTC
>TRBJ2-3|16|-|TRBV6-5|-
CASSYSGRSSTDTQYF
TGTGCCAGCAGTTACTCGGGGAGGTCTAGCACAGATACGCAGTATTTT
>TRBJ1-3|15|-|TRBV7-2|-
CASSSGVGSGNTIYF
TGTGCCAGCAGCTCAGGGGTAGGATCTGGAAACACCATATATTTT
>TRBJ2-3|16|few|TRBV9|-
CASSVESSGYTDTQYF
TGTGCCAGCAGCGTTGAGAGTAGCGGTTACACAGATACGCAGTATTTT
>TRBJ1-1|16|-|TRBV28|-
CASSWGSPGLNTEAFF
TGTGCCAGCAGTTGGGGGAGCCCGGGGCTCAACACTGAAGCTTTCTTT
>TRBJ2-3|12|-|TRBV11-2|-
CASSLRADTQYF
TGTGCCAGCAGCTTAAGAGCAGATACGCAGTATTTT
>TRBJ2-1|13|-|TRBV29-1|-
CSVVRSSYNEQFF
TGCAGCGTAGTACGGAGCTCCTACAATGAGCAGTTCTTC
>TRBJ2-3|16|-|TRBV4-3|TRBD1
CASSQGGGRRSDTQYF
TGCGCCAGCAGCCAAGGAGGGGGCCGGCGTTCAGATACGCAGTATTTT
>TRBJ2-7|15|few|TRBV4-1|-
CASSQDRASSYEQYF
TGCGCCAGCAGCCAAGATCGAGCCAGCTCCTACGAGCAGTACTTC
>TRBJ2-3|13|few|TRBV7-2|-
CASSPGPTDTQYF
TGTGCCAGCAGCCCCGGACCCACAGATACGCAGTATTTT
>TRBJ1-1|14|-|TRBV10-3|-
CAISGGARNTEAFF
TGTGCCATCAGTGGGGGGGCGAGGAACACTGAAGCTTTCTTT
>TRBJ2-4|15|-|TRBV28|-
CASSFPRTAKNIQYF
TGTGCCAGCAGTTTTCCAAGGACAGCCAAAAACATTCAGTACTTC
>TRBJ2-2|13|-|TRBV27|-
CASSLSRTGELFF
TGTGCCAGCAGTTTATCGCGCACCGGGGAGCTGTTTTTT
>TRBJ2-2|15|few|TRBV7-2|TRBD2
CASNRGGIDTGELFF
TGTGCCAGCAATCGCGGGGGGATTGACACCGGGGAGCTGTTTTTT
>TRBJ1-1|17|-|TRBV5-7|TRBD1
CASSLDRGGRQNTEAFF
TGTGCCAGCAGCTTGGACAGGGGTGGAAGGCAAAACACTGAAGCTTTCTTT
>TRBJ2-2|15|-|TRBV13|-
CASSPSGPNTGELFF
TGTGCCAGCAGCCCCAGCGGGCCGAACACCGGGGAGCTGTTTTTT
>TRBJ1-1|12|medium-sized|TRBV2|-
CASRGGVTEAFF
TGTGCCAGCAGGGGCGGGGTTACTGAAGCTTTCTTT
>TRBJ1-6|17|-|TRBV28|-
CASSFPAGYPYNSPLHF
TGTGCCAGCAGTTTCCCCGCAGGGTACCCGTATAATTCACCCCTCCACTTT
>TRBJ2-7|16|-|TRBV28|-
CASSPPPAGMTYEQYF
TGTGCCAGCAGTCCCCCCCCAGCGGGTATGACCTACGAGCAGTACTTC
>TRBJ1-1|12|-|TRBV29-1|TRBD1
CSVDRGLTEAFF
TGCAGCGTCGACAGGGGACTAACTGAAGCTTTCTTT
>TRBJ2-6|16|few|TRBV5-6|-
CASSLTQGLGANVLTF
TGTGCCAGCAGCCTTACACAGGGACTGGGGGCCAACGTCCTGACTTTC
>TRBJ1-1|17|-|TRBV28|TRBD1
CASSLARTGGYLAEAFF
TGTGCCAGCAGTTTGGCCCGGACAGGGGGCTACTTGGCTGAAGCTTTCTTT
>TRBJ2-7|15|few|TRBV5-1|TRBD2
CASSLAPLAGYEQYF
TGCGCCAGCAGCTTGGCCCCACTAGCGGGCTACGAGCAGTACTTC
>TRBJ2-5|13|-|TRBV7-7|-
CASSLAQGETQYF
TGTGCTAGCAGCTTAGCGCAAGGAGAGACCCAGTACTTC
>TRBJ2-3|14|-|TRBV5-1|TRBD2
CASTTSGDTDTQYF
TGCGCCAGCACGACTAGCGGGGACACAGATACGCAGTATTTT
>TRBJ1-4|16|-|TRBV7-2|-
CASSLKSGHPGEKLFF
TGTGCCAGCAGCTTAAAATCGGGACACCCTGGTGAAAAACTGTTTTTT
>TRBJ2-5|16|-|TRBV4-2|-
CASSLGLGGDQETQYF
TGTGCCAGCAGCCTCGGCCTAGGGGGGGACCAAGAGACCCAGTACTTC
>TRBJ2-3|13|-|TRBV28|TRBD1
CASSSGRGDTQYF
TGTGCCAGCAGTTCGGGCAGGGGGGATACGCAGTATTTT
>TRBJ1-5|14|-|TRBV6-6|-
CASSGGGGNQPQHF
TGTGCCAGCAGCGGCGGGGGTGGCAATCAGCCCCAGCATTTT
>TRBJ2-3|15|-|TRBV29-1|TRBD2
CSVGVGGASGDTQYF
TGCAGCGTTGGGGTCGGGGGGGCTTCGGGAGATACGCAGTATTTT
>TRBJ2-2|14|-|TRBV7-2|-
CASSFWGNTGELFF
TGTGCCAGCAGCTTCTGGGGGAACACCGGGGAGCTGTTTTTT
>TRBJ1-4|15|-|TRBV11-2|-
CASSSRQRSNEKLFF
TGTGCCAGCAGCTCTCGACAACGATCTAATGAAAAACTGTTTTTT
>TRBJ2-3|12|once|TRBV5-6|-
CASSFASDTQYF
TGTGCCAGCAGCTTCGCGTCAGATACGCAGTATTTT
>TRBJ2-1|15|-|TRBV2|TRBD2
CASRLGLAPYNEQFF
TGTGCCAGCAGGTTAGGACTAGCGCCGTACAATGAGCAGTTCTTC
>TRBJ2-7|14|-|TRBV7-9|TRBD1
CASSPPGTGHEQYF
TGTGCCAGCAGCCCGCCCGGGACAGGCCACGAGCAGTACTTC
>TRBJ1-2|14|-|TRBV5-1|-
CASSLGQSYYGYTF
TGCGCCAGCAGCTTGGGACAGTCCTACTATGGCTACACCTTC
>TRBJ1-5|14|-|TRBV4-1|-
CASSQLGWDQPQHF
TGCGCCAGCAGCCAACTAGGGTGGGATCAGCCCCAGCATTTT
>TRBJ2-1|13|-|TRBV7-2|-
CASSLMVGNEQFF
TGTGCCAGCAGCTTAATGGTCGGCAATGAGCAGTTCTTC
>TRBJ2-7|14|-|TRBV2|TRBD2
CASSEGTSGREQYF
TGTGCCAGCAGTGAAGGGACTAGCGGGAGGGAGCAGTACTTC
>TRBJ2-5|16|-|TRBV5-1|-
CASSLAGQGGGETQYF
TGCGCCAGCAGCTTGGCGGGGCAGGGGGGTGGAGAGACCCAGTACTTC
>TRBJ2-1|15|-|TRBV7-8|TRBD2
CASSRLAGGVDEQFF
TGTGCCAGCAGCCGACTAGCGGGAGGGGTCGATGAGCAGTTCTTC
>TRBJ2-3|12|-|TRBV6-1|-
CASRADGGVTFF
TGTGCCAGCCGCGCCGACGGAGGAGTGACGTTTTTT
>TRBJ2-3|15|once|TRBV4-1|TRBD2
CASSPSAGGTDTQYF
TGCGCCAGCAGCCCGTCAGCGGGGGGGACAGATACGCAGTATTTT
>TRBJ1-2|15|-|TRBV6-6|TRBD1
CASSSNRGHNYGYTF
TGTGCCAGCAGTAGTAACAGGGGGCATAACTATGGCTACACCTTC
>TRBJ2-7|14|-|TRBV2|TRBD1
CASRRRQGGHEQYF
TGTGCCAGCAGGAGGCGACAGGGGGGCCACGAGCAGTACTTC
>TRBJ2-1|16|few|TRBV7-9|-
CASSITRGSSYNEQFF
TGTGCCAGCAGCATAACCCGGGGTTCCTCCTACAATGAGCAGTTCTTC
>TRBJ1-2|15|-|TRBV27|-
CASSLGPEPNYGYTF
TGTGCCAGCAGTTTAGGCCCAGAACCGAACTATGGCTACACCTTC
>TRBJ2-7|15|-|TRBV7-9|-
CASSGQEPSSYEQYF
TGTGCCAGCAGCGGACAAGAGCCGAGTTCCTACGAGCAGTACTTC
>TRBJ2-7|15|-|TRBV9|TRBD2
CASSAAGTSADEQYF
TGTGCCAGCAGCGCTGCAGGGACTAGCGCGGACGAGCAGTACTTC
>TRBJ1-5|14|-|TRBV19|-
CASKAQSGNQPQHF
TGTGCCAGTAAAGCACAAAGTGGCAATCAGCCCCAGCATTTT
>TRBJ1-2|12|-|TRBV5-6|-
CASRDSGEVYTF
TGTGCCAGCCGTGACTCGGGGGAGGTCTACACCTTC
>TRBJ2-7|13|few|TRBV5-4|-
CASSLPHSYEQYF
TGTGCCAGCAGCCTTCCGCACTCCTACGAGCAGTACTTC
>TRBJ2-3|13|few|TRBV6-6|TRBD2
CASSYSTTSGQYF
TGTGCCAGCAGTTACTCAACGACTAGCGGGCAGTATTTT